A single sample is the source of the 6 T cell receptor beta chains below, sequenced in a study of beta chain features in type 1 diabetes (dated by TCRdb to between 2017 and 2018). Points the paper makes about the study in general: A moderate but significant shortening of TCRB CDR3 length was observed in type 1 diabetes patients in all four CD4+ subsets.

The library was generated by the immunoSEQ multiplex PCR assay. The High Capacity cDNA Reverse Transcription Kit was used to reverse transcribe all of the isolated RNA, meaning that expressed TCRB transcripts were what got sequenced. The source is immuneACCESS, and TCRdb retained only in-frame sequences with V and J called. Part of the clones is not carried over; for the studies checked, unresolved V genes explain less than half of this, and the remainder is unexplained. The sample records some 330,000 clones, around 13% of which are singletons. About 0.01% of the sample is held by the ten biggest clonotypes. The antigens of these receptors remain unknown. Material for sequencing was naive CD4+ T cells from blood. The sample's cell subset or site label, in plain terms: true naive CD4+ T cells. These TCRs come from a woman aged 18-29 years with type 1 diabetes.

The chain employs TRBV15 and TRBJ1-5; D gene unclear. CDR1 and CDR2 from the germline V gene are LNHNV and YYDKDF (reference sequence). CDR3 length: 14 residues. V gave up 8 bases and J gave up 3 bases, with 14 bases separating them. The CDR3: CATVSSNLNQPQHF. The CDR3 DNA follows: TGTGCCACCGTAAGTTCTAATCTCAATCAGCCCCAGCATTTT.

The chain couples TRBV2 to TRBJ2-7; perhaps TRBD1 as D (6 bases). The V gene lost 6 bases and the J gene lost 5 bases, with 14 bases spanning the gap. The CDR3 is 13 residues long. Germline CDR1 and CDR2: SNHLY and FYNNEI. CDR3 residues: CASSGNRVHEQYF. The CDR3 DNA is TGTGCCAGCAGCGGTAACAGGGTCCACGAGCAGTACTTC.

The genes are TRBV6-5 and TRBJ2-1; TRBD1 aligns across 7 bases. CDR1 and CDR2 from the germline V gene are MNHEY and SVGAGI. V lost 6 bases and J lost 12; bases outside the gene matches: 8. The CDR3 runs to 12 residues. The DNA of the CDR3 is TGTGCCAGCAGGAGGGAAGGACAGGTGCAGTTCTTC. Its translation is CASRREGQVQFF.

This clone was seen more than once but under ten times. The chain employs TRBV11-2 and TRBJ2-7; D uncertain. The CDR3 loop spans 11 amino acids. Per the germline V gene, CDR1 is SGHAT and CDR2 is FQNNGV. The V end lost 1 base, the J end lost 6 bases, and 4 bases lay between the germline ends. CDR3 DNA sequence: TGTGCCAGCAGCTTAGTATCCGAGCAGTACTTC. Translated, it gives CASSLVSEQYF.

The chain employs TRBV6-5 and TRBJ2-1, with 11 bases matching TRBD2. The CDR3 consists of 15 residues. V gave up 8 bases and J gave up 4 bases; unmatched junction bases: 7. Per germline, CDR1 MNHEY and CDR2 SVGAGI. This chain's CDR3 is CASGAGTSGYNEQFF. CDR3 sequence (DNA): TGTGCCAGCGGAGCCGGGACTAGCGGTTACAATGAGCAGTTCTTC.

The chain joins TRBV19 to TRBJ2-2, with D possibly TRBD1 on 6 matching bases. This CDR3 has 14 amino acids. The V gene's germline CDR1 is LNHDA and CDR2 SQIVND (reference sequence). Trimming cost V 2 bases and J 5 bases, with 9 bases left between them. The CDR3 here is CASSIPGATGELFF. CDR3 bases: TGTGCCAGTAGTATACCAGGGGCAACCGGGGAGCTGTTTTTT.